What follows are 28 T cell receptor beta chains derived from one specimen sequenced in a study of blood T cell repertoires in COVID-19. Some clones are missing from TCRdb's copy, which holds only in-frame ones; the method was immunoSEQ multiplex PCR. The sample shows 200,000 to 250,000 clones, 75% to 90% of them seen only once. The sequencing sample was made of peripheral blood. The origin of the receptors is a woman in her 30s who had recovered from COVID-19.

The chain is built from TRBV18 and TRBJ1-1, with TRBD1 identical over 8 bases. The V gene's germline CDR1 is KGHSH and CDR2 LQKENI. The CDR3 length is 13 residues. V lost 8 bases and J lost 0; bases outside the gene matches: 2. CDR3 bases: TGTGCCAGCGGACAGGGCATGAACACTGAAGCTTTCTTT. Its translation is CASGQGMNTEAFF.

This chain joins TRBV10-3 and TRBJ2-1, with 11 nucleotides matching TRBD1. Germline trimming cut 4 bases from V and 3 bases from J; bases unmatched to any gene: 14. Per the germline V gene, CDR1 is ENHRY and CDR2 is SYGVKD. The CDR3 contains 19 residues. The CDR3 DNA sequence: TGTGCCATCAGTGTGGTCAGGGACAGGGGGAGCCTAAACTACAATGAGCAGTTCTTC. Encoded protein: CAISVVRDRGSLNYNEQFF.

V is TRBV10-3 and J is TRBJ2-5, with D maybe TRBD1 (6 bases). The CDR3 totals 12 residues. Germline CDR1 and CDR2: ENHRY and SYGVKD. Trimming took 6 bases from V and 1 from J, leaving 6 bases between them. The CDR3 protein is CAIRDSQETQYF. The CDR3 bases are TGTGCCATCAGGGACAGCCAAGAGACCCAGTACTTC.

The chain is built from TRBV19 and TRBJ2-3; perhaps TRBD1 as D (5 bases). This CDR3 is 17 amino acids long. Germline V gene lookup returns CDR1 LNHDA and CDR2 SQIVND (reference sequence). V shed 0 bases and J shed 2 bases, with 15 bases lying between them. CDR3 DNA: TGTGCCAGTAGTATAGAGGCCGGCAGGGCGGTCACAGATACGCAGTATTTT. Residues: CASSIEAGRAVTDTQYF.

The genes are TRBV7-2 and TRBJ1-1, with D possibly TRBD1 on 5 matching bases. This CDR3 has 13 amino acids. Trimming stripped 0 bases from V and 5 bases from J, with 7 bases between. In germline, CDR1 is SGHTA, CDR2 FQGNSA. In DNA, the CDR3 is TGTGCCAGCAGCTTAGCTAAGGGGACTGAAGCTTTCTTT. Its protein is CASSLAKGTEAFF.

CDR3 residues: CASSHGHLEQYF. CDR3 bases: TGTGCCAGCAGCCATGGACATCTCGAGCAGTACTTC. The J gene is TRBJ2-7, the V gene TRBV3-1 (or the pseudogene TRBV3-2), with a tentative D call TRBD1 (5 bases). Germline CDR1 is LGHDT and CDR2 is YNNKEL (reference sequence). The CDR3 length is 12 residues. The V gene lost 3 bases and the J gene lost 6 bases, with 9 bases spanning the gap.

The chain carries TRBV10-1 and TRBJ2-7; 10 bases agree with TRBD1. The CDR3 covers 14 residues. J lost 2 bases, V lost 2 bases, and 0 bases had no gene match. Germline V CDR1 and CDR2: WNHNN, SYGVQD (reference sequence). The chain's CDR3 is CASSEGQGAYEQYF. CDR3 sequence (DNA): TGCGCCAGCAGTGAGGGACAGGGGGCCTACGAGCAGTACTTC.

The V and J genes are TRBV6-5 and TRBJ1-2; 8 nucleotides align to TRBD1. The trim removed 6 bases at V and 6 bases at J, leaving 0 bases unmatched. Germline CDR1 reads MNHEY; CDR2 reads SVGAGI. This CDR3 has 11 amino acids. CDR3 bases: TGTGCCAGCAGCAGGGGGCATGGCTACACCTTC. Translation gives CASSRGHGYTF.

V usage is TRBV6-1 and J usage is TRBJ1-2; D possibly corresponds to TRBD1 (5 bases). V lost 1 base, J lost 5 bases, and 14 bases lay in between. The CDR3 is made up of 15 amino acids. Germline-derived CDR1 and CDR2 are MNHNS and SASEGT. This chain's CDR3 is CASSEGPGGGYGYTF. Written as DNA, the CDR3 is TGTGCCAGCAGTGAAGGTCCAGGCGGGGGATATGGCTACACCTTC.

The chain carries TRBV19 and TRBJ1-5; perhaps TRBD1 as D (5 bases). Trimming left V 5 bases short and J 0 bases short, with 11 bases between. The CDR3 totals 15 residues. Germline loops: CDR1 LNHDA, CDR2 SQIVND (reference sequence). CDR3 loop: CASSWGGGSNQPQHF. The CDR3 coding sequence is TGTGCCAGTAGTTGGGGGGGTGGTAGCAATCAGCCCCAGCATTTT.

The J gene is TRBJ2-2, the V gene TRBV5-1; possibly TRBD1 for D (5 bases). Trimming removed 0 bases at V and 0 bases at J, with 9 bases between. The CDR3 extends over 16 amino acids. Germline V gene data show CDR1 as SGHRS and CDR2 as YFSETQ. CDR3 region: CASSLALTANTGELFF. In nucleotides, the CDR3 is TGCGCCAGCAGCTTGGCCCTGACAGCGAACACCGGGGAGCTGTTTTTT.

This chain links TRBV24-1 with TRBJ1-5, with D hard to call. This CDR3 is 12 amino acids long. Germline V lookup: CDR1 KGHDR, CDR2 SFDVKD. Trimming stripped 3 bases from V and 7 bases from J, with 6 bases between. The CDR3 loop is CATSDTGQPQHF. The CDR3 DNA reads as TGTGCCACCAGTGATACGGGACAGCCCCAGCATTTT.

This clone was observed a few times. The CDR3 DNA reads TGCGCCAGCAGTCGACGGGGACAGGGGAACGAAAAACTGTTTTTT. It translates to CASSRRGQGNEKLFF. This chain uses TRBV10-1 with TRBJ1-4, with 10 bases fitting TRBD1. This CDR3 comprises 15 residues. CDR1 is WNHNN and CDR2 is SYGVQD in the germline V gene (reference sequence). The J segment lost 8 bases and the V segment lost 5 bases, leaving 8 bases of the junction unmatched.

The chain combines TRBV5-1 with TRBJ2-7; 8 nucleotides match TRBD1. This CDR3 comprises 12 residues. V shed 5 bases, J shed 5 bases, and the junction held 3 bases outside the gene matches. CDR1 and CDR2 from the germline V gene are SGHRS and YFSETQ. CDR3 loop: CASSSRGHEQYF. In DNA form, the CDR3 reads TGCGCCAGCAGTTCCAGGGGGCACGAGCAGTACTTC.

This clone appeared a single time. The chain joins TRBV10-2 to TRBJ2-1; 12 positions match TRBD2. The germline CDR1 and CDR2 sequences are WSHSY and SAAADI. This CDR3 has 16 amino acids. The V segment lost 7 bases and the J segment 8 bases; nucleotides outside the gene matches: 12. The CDR3 is CASTTTSGGGVYEQFF. The DNA of the CDR3 is TGCGCCAGCACTACGACTAGCGGGGGCGGGGTGTATGAGCAGTTCTTC.

The chain has TRBV9 and TRBJ2-3, with D maybe TRBD2 (7 bases). CDR1 is SGDLS, CDR2 YYNGEE, per germline. V lost 4 bases to trimming and J lost 2 bases, with 20 bases between them. This CDR3 is 17 amino acids long. The CDR3 is CASSHPEGGGVTDTQYF. DNA for the CDR3: TGTGCCAGCAGCCACCCGGAAGGGGGGGGCGTCACAGATACGCAGTATTTT.

This clone was detected a few times. This chain joins TRBV6-5 and TRBJ1-2, with 7 bases that match TRBD1. Germline V gene lookup returns CDR1 MNHEY and CDR2 SVGAGI. The CDR3 consists of 12 residues. V shed 7 bases, J shed 8 bases, and the junction held 7 bases outside the gene matches. CDR3 protein: CASTTGAEGYTF. DNA for the CDR3: TGTGCCAGCACAACAGGGGCGGAGGGCTACACCTTC.

The CDR3 coding sequence is TGTGCCATCAGTGAGTCGTTTGGCGGGGGGGGAGACAATGAGCAGTTCTTC. Protein sequence: CAISESFGGGGDNEQFF. The gene calls are TRBV10-3 and TRBJ2-1; TRBD2 aligns across 9 bases. The J segment lost 5 bases and the V segment lost 0 bases, leaving 8 bases of the junction unmatched. Germline assignment: CDR1 ENHRY and CDR2 SYGVKD. This CDR3 is built from 17 residues.

The V call is TRBV6-2 or TRBV6-3, the J call TRBJ1-2; 7 bases align to TRBD1. The junction had 14 bases not matched to a gene; V was cut back by 2 bases and J by 5 bases. CDR1 is MNHEY and CDR2 is SVGEGT in the germline V gene. The length of the CDR3 is 17 residues. CDR3 region: CASSYADRALPEYGYTF. CDR3 in DNA: TGTGCCAGCAGTTACGCAGACAGGGCTCTACCTGAGTATGGCTACACCTTC.

V and J are TRBV6-5 and TRBJ1-4; D not certain. Trimming stripped 2 bases from V and 5 bases from J, with 6 bases between. Germline values: CDR1 MNHEY, CDR2 SVGAGI. The CDR3 has 13 residues. CDR3 DNA sequence: TGTGCCAGCAGTTACCAGTTAAATGAAAAACTGTTTTTT. It encodes CASSYQLNEKLFF.

This clone was counted between two and nine times. The chain employs TRBV18 and TRBJ1-5; 9 nucleotides align to TRBD1. Germline assignment: CDR1 KGHSH and CDR2 LQKENI. CDR3 length: 17 amino acids. The J segment lost 11 bases and the V segment lost 3 bases, leaving 17 bases of the junction unmatched. The chain's CDR3 is CASSPTYGQGTGESQHF. CDR3 DNA sequence: TGTGCCAGCTCACCTACTTATGGACAGGGGACCGGTGAGTCCCAGCATTTT.

The chain recombines TRBV2 with TRBJ2-7, with D maybe TRBD2 (6 bases). Germline V gene lookup returns CDR1 SNHLY and CDR2 FYNNEI. The V end lost 4 bases, the J end lost 5 bases, and 18 bases lay between the germline ends. This CDR3 has 15 residues. CDR3 in DNA: TGTGCCAGCAGTGCATATCTAGCGAGCGGCCACGAGCAGTACTTC. Protein sequence: CASSAYLASGHEQYF.

V is TRBV29-1 and J is TRBJ1-1, with a weak D call TRBD1 (6 bases). CDR1 is SQVTM, CDR2 ANQGSEA, per germline. CDR3 length: 13 residues. V dropped 7 bases and J dropped 2 bases, with 14 bases sitting between them. The CDR3 region has the DNA TGCAGCGCAAAACAGGGACGAAACACTGAAGCTTTCTTT. Amino acid sequence: CSAKQGRNTEAFF.

The CDR3 region is CASSPSRAGGKETQYF. The DNA of the CDR3 is TGTGCCAGCAGCCCCTCTAGGGCGGGGGGAAAAGAGACCCAGTACTTC. This chain links TRBV7-9 with TRBJ2-5; 8 positions match TRBD2. The CDR3 has 16 amino acids. The ends lost 5 bases at V and 3 bases at J; junction bases unmatched: 11. The germline CDR1 and CDR2 sequences are SEHNR and FQNEAQ (reference sequence).

The rearrangement links TRBV3-1 (or the pseudogene TRBV3-2) to TRBJ2-3; D is perhaps TRBD2 (5 bases). The CDR3 totals 13 residues. Germline V lookup: CDR1 LGHDT, CDR2 YNNKEL (reference sequence). V lost 4 bases and J 6 bases, leaving 11 bases between the germline ends. CDR3 region: CASSLRDVDTQYF. The CDR3 DNA reads TGTGCCAGCAGCCTTCGGGATGTGGATACGCAGTATTTT.

The J gene is TRBJ2-4, the V gene TRBV3-1 (or the pseudogene TRBV3-2); the D is unclear. The V end lost 4 bases, the J end lost 0 bases, and 10 bases lay between the germline ends. The germline CDR1 and CDR2 sequences are LGHDT and YNNKEL (reference sequence). The CDR3 totals 15 residues. CDR3 DNA sequence: TGTGCCAGCAGCCGTTTGCCAGGAGCCAAAAACATTCAGTACTTC. Its protein is CASSRLPGAKNIQYF.

V is TRBV19 and J is TRBJ2-7, with TRBD2 matching over 9 bases. With V trimmed by 5 bases and J by 0 bases, 5 bases remained unmatched. Germline V gene lookup returns CDR1 LNHDA and CDR2 SQIVND (reference sequence). CDR3 length: 15 amino acids. The CDR3 region is CASSLQRGASYEQYF. In DNA form, the CDR3 reads TGTGCCAGTAGTTTACAGCGGGGGGCCTCCTACGAGCAGTACTTC.

V gene TRBV4-2 combines with J gene TRBJ1-2; D is perhaps TRBD1 (6 bases). The length of the CDR3 is 18 residues. Germline lookup yields CDR1 LGHNA and CDR2 YNFKEQ. Trimming shortened V by 0 bases and J by 2 bases, and 19 bases separated the two germline ends. CDR3 residues: CASSQDGRGTPLNYGYTF. CDR3 nucleotide sequence: TGTGCCAGCAGCCAAGATGGGAGGGGGACACCCCTAAACTATGGCTACACCTTC.